A selection of T cell receptor beta chains follows, all from one sample in a study of T cell changes during pregnancy in multiple sclerosis. The assay was immunoSEQ multiplex PCR, and TCRdb's table has in-frame clones only and misses some. The sample carries some 39,000 clones, about 90% recorded once. The sequences come from CD4+ T cells from peripheral blood mononuclear cells, collected in the third trimester of pregnancy. The source is a female donor in good health, enrolled as a control in a pregnancy study. Both conserved end residues are part of each CDR3. A D gene is named only where the DNA matches it firmly. The size entry is marked missing in some rows and otherwise reads once, few, many or a size class.

CDR3 DNA: TGTGCTAGCAGCGAAATATCACTCCTCTCCGGCAATGAGCAGTTCTTC
CDR3 protein: CASSEISLLSGNEQFF
V gene: TRBV7-7
D gene: .
clone size: .
J gene: TRBJ2-1
CDR3 length: 16

CDR3 DNA: TGTGCCAGCAGCCGGACCTGGCGGGACAGCAATCAGCCCCAGCATTTT
CDR3 protein: CASSRTWRDSNQPQHF
V gene: TRBV4-2
D gene: .
clone size: .
J gene: TRBJ1-5
CDR3 length: 16

CDR3 DNA: TGTGCCACCAGACAGGGTGACTACGAGCAGTACTTC
CDR3 protein: CATRQGDYEQYF
V gene: TRBV10-3
D gene: TRBD1
clone size: once
J gene: TRBJ2-7
CDR3 length: 12

CDR3 DNA: TGTGCCAGCAGCTTGGAAGGGGCAGGGAATGGCTACACCTTC
CDR3 protein: CASSLEGAGNGYTF
V gene: TRBV7-9
D gene: .
clone size: .
J gene: TRBJ1-2
CDR3 length: 14

CDR3 DNA: TGCAGCGTTGGTCGGCAGGGCTCTGAAGCTTTCTTT
CDR3 protein: CSVGRQGSEAFF
V gene: TRBV29-1
D gene: .
clone size: .
J gene: TRBJ1-1
CDR3 length: 12

CDR3 DNA: TGTGCCTGGAGGGACAGGGGGCGAGGCGAGCAGTACTTC
CDR3 protein: CAWRDRGRGEQYF
V gene: TRBV30
D gene: TRBD1
clone size: .
J gene: TRBJ2-7
CDR3 length: 13

CDR3 DNA: TGTGCCAGCTCACCACTTTCGGGAGGAGAAACCGGGGAGCTGTTTTTT
CDR3 protein: CASSPLSGGETGELFF
V gene: TRBV18
D gene: TRBD2
clone size: .
J gene: TRBJ2-2
CDR3 length: 16

CDR3 DNA: TGTGCCAGCAGCACCGGACAGGATGCAACTAATGAAAAACTGTTTTTT
CDR3 protein: CASSTGQDATNEKLFF
V gene: TRBV5-8
D gene: TRBD1
clone size: .
J gene: TRBJ1-4
CDR3 length: 16

CDR3 DNA: TGTGCCATCAGTGAGTCGGATTCGGGGTTTTATGGCTACACCTTC
CDR3 protein: CAISESDSGFYGYTF
V gene: TRBV10-3
D gene: .
clone size: .
J gene: TRBJ1-2
CDR3 length: 15

CDR3 DNA: TGTGCCAGCAGTTCTCCGGGACAGGGTTACAATGAGCAGTTCTTC
CDR3 protein: CASSSPGQGYNEQFF
V gene: TRBV28
D gene: TRBD1
clone size: .
J gene: TRBJ2-1
CDR3 length: 15

CDR3 DNA: TGTGCCAGCAGCTTAGATCAAGGTAGCGAGCAGTTCTTC
CDR3 protein: CASSLDQGSEQFF
V gene: TRBV7-3
D gene: .
clone size: .
J gene: TRBJ2-1
CDR3 length: 13

CDR3 DNA: TGTGCCAGCAGTGAGGAGCTCTCCACTGAAGCTTTCTTT
CDR3 protein: CASSEELSTEAFF
V gene: TRBV2
D gene: .
clone size: .
J gene: TRBJ1-1
CDR3 length: 13

CDR3 DNA: TGTGCCAGCAGCTTGAAGGGCAGGGATGAGCAGTTCTTC
CDR3 protein: CASSLKGRDEQFF
V gene: TRBV5-4
D gene: .
clone size: .
J gene: TRBJ2-1
CDR3 length: 13

CDR3 DNA: TGCGCCAGCAGCCAATTAGCGGGAGGGCCGGACGAGCAGTACTTC
CDR3 protein: CASSQLAGGPDEQYF
V gene: TRBV4-1
D gene: TRBD2
clone size: .
J gene: TRBJ2-7
CDR3 length: 15

CDR3 DNA: TGTGCCAGCAGTTACGTTGGCCAGAGGGAGACCCAGTACTTC
CDR3 protein: CASSYVGQRETQYF
V gene: TRBV6-6
D gene: .
clone size: .
J gene: TRBJ2-5
CDR3 length: 14

CDR3 DNA: TGTGCCAGCAGCGCCCGGGAGAATCAGCCCCAGCATTTT
CDR3 protein: CASSARENQPQHF
V gene: TRBV9
D gene: .
clone size: .
J gene: TRBJ1-5
CDR3 length: 13

CDR3 DNA: TGTGCCAGCTCACTAGGGACAGCAAATCAGCCCCAGCATTTT
CDR3 protein: CASSLGTANQPQHF
V gene: TRBV18
D gene: TRBD1
clone size: .
J gene: TRBJ1-5
CDR3 length: 14

CDR3 DNA: TGCGCCAGCAGCTTGGAGACTACATCCTACGAGCAGTACTTC
CDR3 protein: CASSLETTSYEQYF
V gene: TRBV5-1
D gene: .
clone size: .
J gene: TRBJ2-7
CDR3 length: 14

CDR3 DNA: TGTGCCAGCAGTTACCGGCGAGGGCCCCAAGAGACCCAGTACTTC
CDR3 protein: CASSYRRGPQETQYF
V gene: TRBV6-5
D gene: .
clone size: .
J gene: TRBJ2-5
CDR3 length: 15

CDR3 DNA: TGTGCCAGCAGCCGGGACGGCGGGGCGGCCCCTCGGCCCCAGCATTTT
CDR3 protein: CASSRDGGAAPRPQHF
V gene: TRBV7-8
D gene: .
clone size: .
J gene: TRBJ1-5
CDR3 length: 16

CDR3 DNA: TGTGCCAGCAGCGAGGGGGGACAGGGGTCAGAGACCCAGTACTTC
CDR3 protein: CASSEGGQGSETQYF
V gene: TRBV11-3
D gene: TRBD1
clone size: once
J gene: TRBJ2-5
CDR3 length: 15

CDR3 DNA: TGTGCCTGGAGTCGTACTCACGTGGGGGGTGAGCAGTTCTTC
CDR3 protein: CAWSRTHVGGEQFF
V gene: TRBV30
D gene: .
clone size: .
J gene: TRBJ2-1
CDR3 length: 14

CDR3 DNA: TGTGCTAGTGGTTTGGTACTGAGGAACACCGGGGAGCTGTTTTTT
CDR3 protein: CASGLVLRNTGELFF
V gene: TRBV12-5
D gene: .
clone size: .
J gene: TRBJ2-2
CDR3 length: 15

CDR3 DNA: TGTGCCAGCAGCGTAGCTGGGCGGGGTGAAGCTTTCTTT
CDR3 protein: CASSVAGRGEAFF
V gene: TRBV9
D gene: .
clone size: .
J gene: TRBJ1-1
CDR3 length: 13

CDR3 DNA: TGTGCCAGCAGCACGAATTGGGGCGCTGAAGCTTTCTTT
CDR3 protein: CASSTNWGAEAFF
V gene: TRBV7-9
D gene: .
clone size: .
J gene: TRBJ1-1
CDR3 length: 13

CDR3 DNA: TGTGCCAGCAGCCAAGGGACTAGCGGGAGGGTCAGCACAGATACGCAGTATTTT
CDR3 protein: CASSQGTSGRVSTDTQYF
V gene: TRBV4-2
D gene: TRBD2
clone size: .
J gene: TRBJ2-3
CDR3 length: 18

CDR3 DNA: TGTGCCAGCAGTTTGAGACAGACCTACGAGCAGTACTTC
CDR3 protein: CASSLRQTYEQYF
V gene: TRBV27
D gene: .
clone size: .
J gene: TRBJ2-7
CDR3 length: 13

CDR3 DNA: TGTGCCATCAGTGCCGGACGGGAGCACTATGAGCAGTTCTTC
CDR3 protein: CAISAGREHYEQFF
V gene: TRBV10-3
D gene: .
clone size: .
J gene: TRBJ2-1
CDR3 length: 14

CDR3 DNA: TGTGCCAGCAACCAGGGACAGGGAAACACCATATATTTT
CDR3 protein: CASNQGQGNTIYF
V gene: TRBV2
D gene: TRBD1
clone size: .
J gene: TRBJ1-3
CDR3 length: 13

CDR3 DNA: TGCAGTGCCCGCCCGGGGGAAAAACTGTTTTTT
CDR3 protein: CSARPGEKLFF
V gene: TRBV20-1
D gene: .
clone size: .
J gene: TRBJ1-4
CDR3 length: 11

CDR3 DNA: TGTGCCAGCAGCTTCCAGGGGCGCAATCAGCCCCAGCATTTT
CDR3 protein: CASSFQGRNQPQHF
V gene: TRBV7-9
D gene: .
clone size: .
J gene: TRBJ1-5
CDR3 length: 14

CDR3 DNA: TGTGCCAGCAGGCTAGCGCTATACAATGAGCAGTTCTTC
CDR3 protein: CASRLALYNEQFF
V gene: TRBV2
D gene: .
clone size: .
J gene: TRBJ2-1
CDR3 length: 13

CDR3 DNA: TGTGCCAGCAGTCCGGGTGACTCTGGAAACACCATATATTTT
CDR3 protein: CASSPGDSGNTIYF
V gene: TRBV6-1
D gene: .
clone size: .
J gene: TRBJ1-3
CDR3 length: 14

CDR3 DNA: TGTGCCAGCAGTCCAGACAGGGACTATGGCTACACCTTC
CDR3 protein: CASSPDRDYGYTF
V gene: TRBV11-2
D gene: TRBD1
clone size: .
J gene: TRBJ1-2
CDR3 length: 13

CDR3 DNA: TGTGCCAGTAGTATCAGGGGAGGGGAGGCTCAGCCCCAGCATTTT
CDR3 protein: CASSIRGGEAQPQHF
V gene: TRBV19
D gene: .
clone size: .
J gene: TRBJ1-5
CDR3 length: 15

CDR3 DNA: TGTGCCAGTAGTAGGAGAAGTAACTATGGCTACACCTTC
CDR3 protein: CASSRRSNYGYTF
V gene: TRBV19
D gene: .
clone size: .
J gene: TRBJ1-2
CDR3 length: 13

CDR3 DNA: TGTGCCAGCAGTGAGCCTGGGGCTAGCGGGAGTTACGAGCAGTACTTC
CDR3 protein: CASSEPGASGSYEQYF
V gene: TRBV2
D gene: TRBD2
clone size: .
J gene: TRBJ2-7
CDR3 length: 16

CDR3 DNA: TGTGCCAGCAGCCCCCCCGCTGGGGCAGCCTACGAGCAGTACTTC
CDR3 protein: CASSPPAGAAYEQYF
V gene: TRBV7-2
D gene: .
clone size: few
J gene: TRBJ2-7
CDR3 length: 15

CDR3 DNA: TGTGCCTGGAGTGTACGAGGGCGTGAAGAGCAGTACTTC
CDR3 protein: CAWSVRGREEQYF
V gene: TRBV30
D gene: .
clone size: .
J gene: TRBJ2-7
CDR3 length: 13

CDR3 DNA: TGTGCCAGCAGTGGCGGGAGGGGTAATGAAAAACTGTTTTTT
CDR3 protein: CASSGGRGNEKLFF
V gene: TRBV2
D gene: .
clone size: few
J gene: TRBJ1-4
CDR3 length: 14

CDR3 DNA: TGTGCCAGCAGTCCTATCGGGGGGTATGAGAACACTGAAGCTTTCTTT
CDR3 protein: CASSPIGGYENTEAFF
V gene: TRBV27
D gene: .
clone size: few
J gene: TRBJ1-1
CDR3 length: 16

CDR3 DNA: TGTGCCAGCAGTGAAGCGAGGGGGGGCGAGCAGTACTTC
CDR3 protein: CASSEARGGEQYF
V gene: TRBV2
D gene: .
clone size: once
J gene: TRBJ2-7
CDR3 length: 13

CDR3 DNA: TGTGCCTGGAGTACTCTATTTGGAGACCTCCACTTT
CDR3 protein: CAWSTLFGDLHF
V gene: TRBV30
D gene: .
clone size: .
J gene: TRBJ1-6
CDR3 length: 12

CDR3 DNA: TGTGCCAGCAGTTACACCCCTCGGGGAGTAAATGAGCAGTTCTTC
CDR3 protein: CASSYTPRGVNEQFF
V gene: TRBV6-5
D gene: .
clone size: .
J gene: TRBJ2-1
CDR3 length: 15

CDR3 DNA: TGTGCCAGCAGTTCAGGGGGACAGGAGAGCGAAAAACTGTTTTTT
CDR3 protein: CASSSGGQESEKLFF
V gene: TRBV28
D gene: TRBD1
clone size: .
J gene: TRBJ1-4
CDR3 length: 15

CDR3 DNA: TGTGCCATCAGTGGGACTAGCGATGAGCAGTTCTTC
CDR3 protein: CAISGTSDEQFF
V gene: TRBV10-3
D gene: TRBD2
clone size: .
J gene: TRBJ2-1
CDR3 length: 12

CDR3 DNA: TGCGCCAGCAGCTTGACTTTAAGTGGTCTGGACAGGCGACGGAACTATGGCTACACCTTC
CDR3 protein: CASSLTLSGLDRRRNYGYTF
V gene: TRBV5-1
D gene: TRBD1
clone size: .
J gene: TRBJ1-2
CDR3 length: 20

CDR3 DNA: TGTGCCAGCAGCACTAGCGGGAGGCGCTCCTACAATGAGCAGTTCTTC
CDR3 protein: CASSTSGRRSYNEQFF
V gene: TRBV9
D gene: TRBD2
clone size: .
J gene: TRBJ2-1
CDR3 length: 16

CDR3 DNA: TGCGCCAGCAGCTTGGTCGAGGGCGGGAGGATGGCAGATACGCAGTATTTT
CDR3 protein: CASSLVEGGRMADTQYF
V gene: TRBV5-1
D gene: TRBD2
clone size: .
J gene: TRBJ2-3
CDR3 length: 17

CDR3 DNA: TGTGCCAGCAGCTTAGGTTCGAGCGGGGGGCAAGATACGCAGTATTTT
CDR3 protein: CASSLGSSGGQDTQYF
V gene: TRBV7-2
D gene: TRBD2
clone size: .
J gene: TRBJ2-3
CDR3 length: 16

CDR3 DNA: TGCGCCAGCAGCCATGCCCCCTCCAGCGGGGAGGCTTCATGGGGGCAGTTCTTC
CDR3 protein: CASSHAPSSGEASWGQFF
V gene: TRBV4-1
D gene: TRBD2
clone size: .
J gene: TRBJ2-1
CDR3 length: 18

CDR3 DNA: TGCGCCAGCAAACCTACAACGGGGGGAGGTTTTGATACGCAGTATTTT
CDR3 protein: CASKPTTGGGFDTQYF
V gene: TRBV5-1
D gene: TRBD2
clone size: .
J gene: TRBJ2-3
CDR3 length: 16

CDR3 DNA: TGTGCCAGCTCACCACGCCAGGACAGGGGGGGTCAGCCCCAGCATTTT
CDR3 protein: CASSPRQDRGGQPQHF
V gene: TRBV18
D gene: TRBD1
clone size: .
J gene: TRBJ1-5
CDR3 length: 16

CDR3 DNA: TGTGCCAGCAGTGCTCTAGCGGGAGCCTACGAGCAGTACTTC
CDR3 protein: CASSALAGAYEQYF
V gene: TRBV6-6
D gene: TRBD2
clone size: .
J gene: TRBJ2-7
CDR3 length: 14

CDR3 DNA: TGTGCCAGCAGAGGGACAGGGGGGCTAGCGGGAGGGCCGAGAGATACGCAGTATTTT
CDR3 protein: CASRGTGGLAGGPRDTQYF
V gene: TRBV2
D gene: .
clone size: .
J gene: TRBJ2-3
CDR3 length: 19

CDR3 DNA: TGCGCCAGCAGCTTAGACGCGGGGGGGAGCTCCTACGAGCAGTACTTC
CDR3 protein: CASSLDAGGSSYEQYF
V gene: TRBV5-1
D gene: TRBD2
clone size: .
J gene: TRBJ2-7
CDR3 length: 16

CDR3 DNA: TGCGCCAGCAGCGTTAGCGGGAGGGCCAACGAGCAGTACTTC
CDR3 protein: CASSVSGRANEQYF
V gene: TRBV5-1
D gene: TRBD2
clone size: .
J gene: TRBJ2-7
CDR3 length: 14